The clone carrying this TCR beta chain occurred many times. Its antigen is undetermined. These data are taken from a study of early T cells in non-severe SARS-CoV-2 infection. Study at large: The input, bulk RNA from unsorted whole blood, was sequenced, and chains were unpaired. Study-wide points: A preference for anti-spike CD8 responses marked VDJdb matching, which missed private and CD4 specificities.

Molecules of cDNA were individually given unique molecular identifiers that were attached to them. TCRdb passed the 5' RACE reads through MiXCR, listing each CDR3 protein once. The sample carries approximately 120,000 distinct CDR3 sequences, under 15% recorded once. Trimming took 1 base from V and 0 from J, leaving 4 bases between them. The CDR3 is 14 residues long. Looked up from germline, CDR1 is LGHDT and CDR2 is YNNKEL (reference sequence). This clonotype was obtained from an adult who was a healthcare worker with PCR-confirmed SARS-CoV-2 infection or an uninfected control (not recorded which). The rearrangement links TRBV3-1 to TRBJ1-5, with D unclear. The sample consisted of whole blood. CDR3 protein: CASSQGHSNQPQHF. The CDR3 nucleotides are TGTGCCAGCAGCCAAGGACATAGCAATCAGCCCCAGCATTTT.